This T cell receptor beta chain derives from a study of cytomegalovirus exposure and HLA in healthy donors. PCR used 60 Vbeta primers and 13 Jbeta primers. Produced via immunoSEQ multiplex PCR; TCRdb's table is partial and in-frame only. The sample shows under 150,000 clones, around 83% of them seen only once. The CDR3 runs to 12 residues. V lost 8 bases and J lost 3, with 8 bases in between. Per the germline V gene, CDR1 is SNHLY and CDR2 is FYNNEI. This clone was seen only once. The sample consisted of PBMCs. The chain employs TRBV2 and TRBJ2-1; D perhaps matches TRBD2 (5 bases). This receptor was taken from a man between 35 and 55 years old in good health and CMV-seropositive. The CDR3, as DNA: TGTGCCAGCGTTGCGGGCTACAATGAGCAGTTCTTC. Its protein product is CASVAGYNEQFF.